This passage covers 20 T cell receptor beta chains from one sample sequenced in a study of human T cells and chemical hapten exposure. The time point denotes: patch test 3, about 24 weeks after DPC sensitization. Treatment reported: therapeutic diphenylcyclopropenone sensitization with weekly scalp DPC. TCRdb itself ran the RACE reads through MiXCR, one entry per CDR3 protein. The repertoire holds approximately 86,000 distinct CDR3 sequences, with 9.5% to 13% as singletons. Here the sequenced sample was whole blood, taken in connection with sensitization to the hapten diphenylcyclopropenone (DPC). These receptors originate from a woman under 40 with alopecia areata. Some clones in this sample may be carry-over from other donors' samples.

In this sample, this clonotype turned up many times. CDR3 amino acids: CASSLTPGTRWSGELFF. The CDR3 DNA reads TGTGCCAGCAGCCTAACGCCCGGGACTAGGTGGTCCGGGGAGCTGTTTTTT. The chain couples TRBV7-7 to TRBJ2-2; TRBD2 matches at 8 bases. The CDR3 runs 17 residues. J gave up 6 bases and V 5 bases, and 14 bases lay outside the gene matches. Germline V gene lookup returns CDR1 SSHAT and CDR2 FNYEAQ (reference sequence).

The CDR3 loop reads CASGANYGYTF. DNA of the CDR3: TGTGCCAGCGGGGCGAACTATGGCTACACCTTC. The V and J genes are TRBV28 and TRBJ1-2, with D perhaps matching TRBD1 (5 bases). V lost 8 bases to trimming and J lost 2 bases, with 6 bases between them. This CDR3 spans 11 amino acids. CDR1 and CDR2 (germline): MDHEN, SYDVKM.

The chain is built from TRBV5-1 and TRBJ2-5; 10 positions agree with TRBD2. Germline V CDR1 and CDR2: SGHRS, YFSETQ. V gave up 4 bases and J gave up 3 bases; unmatched junction bases: 9. This CDR3 spans 16 amino acids. The CDR3 here is CASSIPSGGPEETQYF. For the CDR3, the DNA is TGCGCCAGCAGCATACCTAGCGGGGGCCCCGAAGAGACCCAGTACTTC.

There are many counts of this clonotype. This chain links TRBV28 with TRBJ2-2, with 11 nucleotides matching TRBD2. The CDR3 sequence is 16 residues long. V was clipped by 4 bases and J by 6 bases; unmatched bases: 7. The germline gives CDR1 MDHEN, CDR2 SYDVKM. The CDR3 reads CASSYVAGGLAGELFF. Here the CDR3 DNA reads TGTGCCAGCAGTTACGTAGCGGGAGGGCTCGCCGGGGAGCTGTTTTTT.

In its sample, this clonotype was seen a few times. The rearrangement joins TRBV28 to TRBJ2-5, with D unresolved. V dropped 7 bases and J dropped 4 bases, with 10 bases sitting between them. The CDR3 loop spans 12 amino acids. Germline V gives CDR1 MDHEN, CDR2 SYDVKM. The CDR3 sequence is CASTNLGETQYF. Here the CDR3 DNA reads TGTGCCAGCACTAATCTGGGAGAGACCCAGTACTTC.

The V and J genes are TRBV4-1 and TRBJ1-1, with 10 bases lining up with TRBD1. Germline V gene lookup returns CDR1 MGHRA and CDR2 YSYEKL. Trimming took 4 bases from V and 5 from J; bases not matched to a gene: 7. The CDR3 loop spans 15 amino acids. The CDR3 DNA follows: TGCGCCAGCAGCCTAAAGACAGGGGGCGGAACTGAAGCTTTCTTT. Its protein is CASSLKTGGGTEAFF.

The chain has TRBV28 and TRBJ1-6; D is unresolved. The CDR3 covers 14 residues. Trimming pared 4 bases from V and 5 bases from J, leaving 9 bases between. Germline CDR1 MDHEN, CDR2 SYDVKM. The CDR3 coding sequence is TGTGCCAGCAGTTGGTACCAGAATAATTCACCCCTCCACTTT. Its translation: CASSWYQNNSPLHF.

This clonotype was observed many times. This chain links TRBV7-2 with TRBJ2-2; D not resolved. Germline loops: CDR1 SGHTA, CDR2 FQGNSA. Trimming shortened V by 2 bases and J by 0 bases, and 7 bases separated the two germline ends. The CDR3 extends over 15 amino acids. CDR3 coding DNA: TGTGCCAGCAGCTTAAAGGTTGCGAACACCGGGGAGCTGTTTTTT. Its protein product is CASSLKVANTGELFF.

This clonotype was seen at least ten times. The chain uses TRBV12-3 or TRBV12-4 and TRBJ2-4; 7 bases line up with TRBD1. V gave up 6 bases and J gave up 6 bases; unmatched junction bases: 5. The CDR3 extends over 13 amino acids. CDR3 loop: CASSSGQRNIQYF. The CDR3 coding sequence is TGTGCCAGCAGCTCGGGACAGAGAAACATTCAGTACTTC.

There are many counts of this clonotype. This rearrangement joins TRBV19 to TRBJ2-1; TRBD2 matches at 10 bases. V was clipped by 6 bases and J by 4 bases; unmatched bases: 6. Germline assignment: CDR1 LNHDA and CDR2 SQIVND (reference sequence). The CDR3 runs to 15 residues. Here the CDR3 reads CASRLTSGAYNEQFF. CDR3 DNA: TGTGCCAGTAGGCTCACTAGCGGGGCGTACAATGAGCAGTTCTTC.

This clonotype was observed at least ten times. V gene TRBV28 combines with J gene TRBJ1-2; D gene ambiguous. Trimming cost V 5 bases and J 7 bases, with 8 bases left between them. CDR1 and CDR2 from the germline V gene are MDHEN and SYDVKM. The CDR3 is made up of 11 amino acids. The CDR3 spells CASSTGLGYTF. The CDR3, as DNA: TGTGCCAGCAGTACCGGACTTGGCTACACCTTC.

Many counts were recorded for this clonotype. The DNA for the CDR3 is TGTGCCAGCGGAAAAGGGGACAGGGATTCGGAGACCCAGTACTTC. This gives the protein CASGKGDRDSETQYF. The chain has TRBV6-2 or TRBV6-3 and TRBJ2-5, with TRBD1 matching over 9 bases. There are 15 residues in the CDR3. Germline lookup yields CDR1 MNHEY and CDR2 SVGEGT. V was clipped by 8 bases and J by 5 bases; unmatched bases: 12.

The V gene is TRBV7-2, the J gene TRBJ2-2, with 7 nucleotides matching TRBD1. Germline CDR1 SGHTA, CDR2 FQGNSA. J lost 7 bases, V lost 3 bases, and 8 bases had no gene match. The CDR3 has 15 residues. DNA for the CDR3: TGTGCCAGCAGCTTGGGCGACAGGGTCGGCGGGGAGCTGTTTTTT. Its translation is CASSLGDRVGGELFF.

This clonotype has a single count. The V gene is TRBV3-1, the J gene TRBJ2-1, with TRBD1 matching 7 bases. This CDR3 contains 17 residues. The junction had 10 bases not matched to a gene; V was cut back by 4 bases and J by 1 base. The germline V gene encodes CDR1 LGHDT and CDR2 YNNKEL (reference sequence). As DNA, the CDR3 is TGTGCCAGCAGCCCACGACAGGGCGGGCCGTCCTACAATGAGCAGTTCTTC. Translation gives CASSPRQGGPSYNEQFF.

This clonotype came up many times. The CDR3 protein is CSAPSQGATNYEQYF. CDR3 in DNA: TGCAGTGCTCCATCTCAGGGGGCTACAAACTACGAGCAGTACTTC. The chain combines TRBV20-1 with TRBJ2-7, with 8 bases fitting TRBD1. CDR1 and CDR2 from the germline V gene are DFQATT and SNEGSKA (reference sequence). V was pared by 5 bases and J by 3 bases, with 12 bases of the junction left unmatched. This CDR3 contains 15 residues.

This clonotype was observed many times. The chain recombines TRBV12-3 or TRBV12-4 with TRBJ2-7; 7 nucleotides match TRBD2. This CDR3 comprises 13 residues. The V segment lost 5 bases and the J segment 6 bases; nucleotides outside the gene matches: 7. The chain's CDR3 is CASSPWGGGEQYF. DNA of the CDR3: TGTGCCAGCAGTCCCTGGGGCGGGGGCGAGCAGTACTTC.

The chain has TRBV20-1 and TRBJ1-6; D unresolved. CDR1 is DFQATT and CDR2 is SNEGSKA in the germline V gene (reference sequence). The CDR3 totals 17 residues. V was trimmed by 3 bases and J by 1 base, leaving 16 bases between them. CDR3 protein: CSASDPSGVSYNSPLHF. CDR3 bases: TGCAGTGCTAGCGACCCCTCGGGAGTATCCTATAATTCACCCCTCCACTTT.

The chain carries TRBV4-2 and TRBJ2-1; D is perhaps TRBD1 (5 bases). Per the germline V gene, CDR1 is LGHNA and CDR2 is YNFKEQ. Trimming took off 0 bases at V and 6 bases at J, with 9 bases between the two ends. This CDR3 region has 14 residues. The CDR3 here is CASSQDPGFNEQFF. The CDR3 bases are TGTGCCAGCAGCCAAGACCCAGGGTTCAATGAGCAGTTCTTC.

In its sample, this clonotype was seen a few times. V usage is TRBV9 and J usage is TRBJ2-1, with D uncertain. Trimming stripped 4 bases from V and 5 bases from J, with 10 bases between. Germline V lookup: CDR1 SGDLS, CDR2 YYNGEE. CDR3 length equals 13 residues. CDR3 DNA: TGTGCCAGCAGCCCACGACTGAACAATGAGCAGTTCTTC. As protein: CASSPRLNNEQFF.

Points on this clonotype: A read error may explain this, as a much larger clone is one base away. The chain uses TRBV24-1 and TRBJ2-1; D uncertain. Germline CDR1 is KGHDR and CDR2 is SFDVKD. There are 15 residues in the CDR3. The chain's CDR3 is CATCEARSSYNEQFF. The CDR3 nucleotides read TGTGCCACCTGTGAAGCCCGGAGCTCCTACAATGAGCAGTTCTTC.